This T cell receptor beta chain was profiled in a study of cytomegalovirus exposure and HLA in healthy donors. Whole-study findings and limits: TCR beta chain V- and J-gene trimming was linked, in a later analysis, to a missense variant in DCLRE1C. According to a later analysis, most TCR beta chains associated with CMV appeared HLA-restricted. The authors judged a highly shared variant cluster likely a sequencing artifact.

The PCR had 60 Vbeta and 13 Jbeta primers. This table comes from immunoSEQ multiplex PCR, and its TCRdb copy is limited to in-frame clones, with some not included. Across 200,000 or so clones, the top ten clones capture 0.9% to 1.4% of the sample. On this clone itself: Its specificity is not known.

This CDR3 contains 15 residues. Trimming took 6 bases from V and 2 from J, leaving 16 bases between them. Germline CDR1 is SNHLY and CDR2 is FYNNEI. The sequenced material came from PBMCs. The receptor's source is a girl aged 2 to 10 in good health and CMV-seropositive. The chain carries TRBV2 and TRBJ2-5; D may be TRBD2 (6 bases). The CDR3 is CASSGGRVPQETQYF. DNA of the CDR3: TGTGCCAGCAGCGGGGGACGGGTACCGCAAGAGACCCAGTACTTC.